This entry is about one T cell receptor (beta chain). The data belong to a study of CD8 T cells in Susac syndrome. After extraction with the RNeasy kit, about 0.45 to 1 ug of the RNA was reverse transcribed using random hexamers. Amplification of TCR beta CDR3 was carried out by immunoSEQ multiplex PCR, which covered 54 Vbeta and 13 Jbeta segments. MiXCR, run by TCRdb on the immunoSEQ multiplex PCR reads, gives a single entry per CDR3 protein. The sample consists of around 130,000 distinct CDR3 sequences, roughly 80% of them appearing once. CDR3 length: 13 residues. Trimming stripped 3 bases from V and 2 bases from J, with 11 bases between. Germline V CDR1 and CDR2: SQVTM, ANQGSEA.

Input material: CD8+ T cells from PBMCs. This chain uses TRBV29-1 with TRBJ2-7, with D unclear. This receptor was taken from a human donor with multiple sclerosis. The CDR3 DNA reads TGCAGCGTTGAGACGACGGTCACCTACGAGCAGTACTTC. It specifies CSVETTVTYEQYF.